This TCR beta chain stems from a study of T-cell memory formation after mild COVID-19. The wider study: Clusters of TCRs were largely donor specific.

Notes on this clonotype: The target antigen is unknown.

Overall study findings and caveats: A balance of CD4 and CD8 characterized clones contracting day 15 to 85, whereas later expanders leaned CD4+.

Constant-segment primers were used for 5'RACE, and the resulting TCR alpha and TCR beta cDNA libraries carried sample barcodes and UMIs. TCRdb called the 5' RACE reads again in MiXCR, with one record for every CDR3 protein. The profile shows fewer than 350,000 distinct CDR3 sequences, roughly an eighth of them singletons. The sequence came from a man aged 18 to 29 who had mild COVID-19 (a few samples of this study predate the infection). Cell type and time point are not known. The source material was PBMCs or a T cell subset sorted from them (not recorded which).

The CDR3 loop reads CASSLVTSTDTQYF. The DNA of the CDR3 is TGCGCCAGCAGCTTGGTGACTAGCACAGATACGCAGTATTTT. This chain uses TRBV5-1 with TRBJ2-3, with D hard to call. Trimming cost V 0 bases and J 0 bases, with 5 bases left between them. This CDR3 has 14 amino acids. Germline CDR1 and CDR2: SGHRS and YFSETQ.